This TCR beta chain is from a study of CD8+ T cells in alopecia areata. Regarding the study as a whole: Many expanded lesional clones persisted in scalp and blood during tofacitinib treatment. Scalp clonality dropped significantly under tofacitinib, as did expanded CD8+ top-100 clones.

The CDR3 sequence is 15 residues long. V was shortened by 7 bases and J by 0 bases, with 13 bases between the two germline ends. Germline-derived CDR1 and CDR2 are SGHVS and FQNEAQ. With regard to this clone: Its antigen is undetermined.

Treatment here: oral pan-JAK inhibitor, 5-10 mg twice daily. In each case, RNA was isolated and then reverse transcribed into cDNA as the sequencing template. Method: immunoSEQ multiplex PCR; TCRdb's copy keeps in-frame clones and lacks some. The data contain 150,000 or so clones, less than 70% of them seen just once; the ten biggest clones take up more than 15%. The material was CD8+ T cells sorted from blood, obtained at week 4, from a patient treated with tofacitinib. The rearrangement joins TRBV7-8 to TRBJ2-1; a possible D gene is TRBD2 (6 bases). The sequence was collected from a human donor with alopecia areata. CDR3 sequence (DNA): TGTGCCAGCACCCCCCGGGGGAGCTCCTACAATGAGCAGTTCTTC. Its translation: CASTPRGSSYNEQFF.